This T cell receptor beta chain was obtained from a study of T cells in Graves' hyperthyroidism and ophthalmopathy. Study at large: Blood was drawn when the patient was first diagnosed and still untreated.

CDR3 length: 12 amino acids. Germline CDR1 reads SGDLS; CDR2 reads YYNGEE. V was cut by 4 bases and J by 12 bases, with 13 bases left in between. When ophthalmopathy did not progress within 18 months, Graves' hyperthyroidism was considered stable. Participants, patients aged 18 to 65, had newly diagnosed hyperthyroidism with a duration under 2 months. A patient was excluded if there was uncontrolled infection, other autoimmune disease, pregnancy or lactation. This clonotype was detected many times. TCR beta CDR3 regions were amplified from RNA transcripts. The HTBI primer set drove a first-round RT-PCR of the TCR CDR3. TCRdb processed the multiplex PCR reads anew with MiXCR; each CDR3 protein has one entry. This sample has 800,000 or so distinct CDR3 sequences; 38% occur once, and the top ten carry 8% to 9%.

The receptor's source is a man younger than 35 with Graves' hyperthyroidism. The chain combines TRBV9 with TRBJ2-2; D might be TRBD1 or TRBD2, each matching 5 bases. The sample consisted of blood. CDR3 coding DNA: TGTGCCAGCAGCACCCTTGAGGGGAAGCTGTTTTTT. Protein sequence: CASSTLEGKLFF.